The 5 T cell receptor beta chains given below trace back to one sample, sequenced in a study of OX40 agonist ivuxolimab in advanced cancers. The library was made by the immunoSEQ multiplex PCR assay. TCRdb took over this immuneACCESS table, retaining in-frame rearrangements with V and J assigned. Such tables are incomplete; in checked studies, under half of the missing clones stem from an unresolved V gene, and the remainder is unexplained. This sample is represented by around 32,000 clones; around 90% of them were singletons. Of the sample, 26% falls within the top ten clones. The specimen comprised CD4+ or CD8+ T cells sorted from blood, sampled in a trial of the OX40 agonist ivuxolimab. These receptors all stem from an adult with an advanced solid tumor such as melanoma, head and neck, liver or kidney cancer.

The rearrangement uses TRBV19 and TRBJ2-4; no firm D call. Trimming left V 2 bases short and J 1 base short, with 6 bases between. This CDR3 comprises 14 residues. The germline V gene encodes CDR1 LNHDA and CDR2 SQIVND (reference sequence). CDR3 sequence reads: CASSITYAKNIQYF. In nucleotides, the CDR3 is TGTGCCAGTAGTATAACGTATGCCAAAAACATTCAGTACTTC.

The chain couples TRBV7-3 to TRBJ2-1; TRBD2 matches at 7 bases. This CDR3 has 12 amino acids. Germline values: CDR1 SGHTA, CDR2 FQGTGA. V dropped 5 bases and J dropped 8; count of bases not matched to a gene: 3. The CDR3 nucleotides are TGTGCCAGCAGCCGGGGGGTAGATGAGCAGTTCTTC. Amino acids: CASSRGVDEQFF.

V usage is TRBV28 and J usage is TRBJ2-7; the match to TRBD1 covers 7 bases. Germline trimming cut 6 bases from V and 6 bases from J; bases unmatched to any gene: 14. Germline V gene lookup returns CDR1 MDHEN and CDR2 SYDVKM. The CDR3 sequence is 15 residues long. CDR3 region: CASSSTRKGQLEQYF. In DNA form, the CDR3 reads TGTGCCAGCAGCTCGACTCGTAAGGGACAGCTCGAGCAGTACTTC.

In the case of this clone: Additional DNA sequences in this sample encode the identical CDR3. V gene TRBV2 combines with J gene TRBJ2-7; 9 nucleotides line up with TRBD1. Germline trimming cut 4 bases from V and 4 bases from J; bases unmatched to any gene: 5. CDR1 and CDR2 from the germline V gene are SNHLY and FYNNEI. The CDR3 loop spans 14 amino acids. The CDR3 bases are TGTGCCAGCAGTGCCCGGGACAGGGCGTACGAGCAGTACTTC. Protein: CASSARDRAYEQYF.

The V and J genes are TRBV5-4 and TRBJ2-7; no definite D call. V was shortened by 0 bases and J by 1 base, with 11 bases between the two germline ends. The CDR3 spans 15 residues. The germline V gene has CDR1 SGHNT and CDR2 YYREEE (reference sequence). Written as DNA, the CDR3 is TGTGCCAGCAGCTTGGGATCTGGGCGATCCTACGAGCAGTACTTC. This encodes CASSLGSGRSYEQYF.